The following is a TCR beta chain sequence with its context. This record belongs to a study of blood T cell repertoires in COVID-19. Study at large: The origin of the acute and convalescent COVID-19 samples was the United States, Italy and Spain.

In the source study's methods: Amplification of reference gene primers was used by the study to estimate nucleated cell counts. TCRdb's table, derived via immunoSEQ multiplex PCR, lists solely in-frame clones and lacks some. The V and J calls and clone size are taken from that table; D and trimming were inferred from the DNA. The sample holds 65,000 or so clones, around 90% seen once. The sample was peripheral blood. This TCR came from a human donor with acute or convalescent COVID-19. The donor label of this sample is uncertain.

Here the CDR3 DNA reads TGTGCCAGCAGCTTATCCCCGGGGAGAAGCACAGATACGCAGTATTTT. Translating gives CASSLSPGRSTDTQYF. The chain uses TRBV7-8 and TRBJ2-3, with D possibly being TRBD2 (5 bases). The CDR3 is 16 residues long. The germline V gene encodes CDR1 SGHVS and CDR2 FQNEAQ. V lost 2 bases and J 0 bases, leaving 12 bases between the germline ends.